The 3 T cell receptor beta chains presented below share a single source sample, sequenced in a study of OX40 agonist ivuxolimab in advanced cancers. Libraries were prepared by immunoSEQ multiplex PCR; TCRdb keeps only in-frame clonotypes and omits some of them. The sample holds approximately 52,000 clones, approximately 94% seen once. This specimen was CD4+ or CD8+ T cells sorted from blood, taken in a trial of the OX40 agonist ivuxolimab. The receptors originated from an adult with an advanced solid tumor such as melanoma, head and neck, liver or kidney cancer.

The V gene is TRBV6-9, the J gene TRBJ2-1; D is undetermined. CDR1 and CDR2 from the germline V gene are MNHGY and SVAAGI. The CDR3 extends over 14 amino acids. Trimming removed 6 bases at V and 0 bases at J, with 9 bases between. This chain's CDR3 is CASSNHPSYNEQFF. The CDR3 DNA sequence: TGTGCCAGCAGCAATCACCCCTCCTACAATGAGCAGTTCTTC.

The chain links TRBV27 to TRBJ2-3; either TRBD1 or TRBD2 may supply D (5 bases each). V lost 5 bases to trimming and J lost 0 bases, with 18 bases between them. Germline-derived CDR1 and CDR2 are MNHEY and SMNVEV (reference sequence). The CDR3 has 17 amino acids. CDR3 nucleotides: TGTGCCAGCAGTCCCTGGGGACCAGCCAACAGCACAGATACGCAGTATTTT. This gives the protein CASSPWGPANSTDTQYF.

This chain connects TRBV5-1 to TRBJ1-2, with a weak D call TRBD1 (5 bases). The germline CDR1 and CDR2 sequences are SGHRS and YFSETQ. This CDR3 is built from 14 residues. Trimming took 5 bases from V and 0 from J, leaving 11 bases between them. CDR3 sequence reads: CASRQDSSNYGYTF. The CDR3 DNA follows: TGCGCCAGCAGACAAGACAGCTCTAACTATGGCTACACCTTC.